The clone carrying this TCR beta chain was observed at least ten times. These data come from a study of T-cell memory formation after mild COVID-19. TCRdb re-analysed the 5' RACE reads in MiXCR, keeping a single row per CDR3 protein. This sample has approximately 290,000 distinct CDR3 sequences, with approximately 8% found just once. Germline CDR1 is SGHRS and CDR2 is YFSETQ. Trimming took off 1 base at V and 2 bases at J, with 8 bases between the two ends. The CDR3 runs to 14 residues. This chain uses TRBV5-1 with TRBJ2-3; D gene uncertain. The receptor was isolated from a man aged 18 to 35 who had mild COVID-19 (a few samples of this study predate the infection). Cell type and time point are not known. Specimen: PBMCs or a T cell subset sorted from them (not recorded which). The CDR3 DNA reads TGCGCCAGCAGCTTGACAGACCACACAGATACGCAGTATTTT. It encodes CASSLTDHTDTQYF.